This passage covers 18 T cell receptor beta chains from one sample sequenced in a study of blood T cell repertoires in COVID-19. TCRdb's table, derived via immunoSEQ multiplex PCR, lists solely in-frame clones and lacks some. The table lists hundreds of thousands of clones, about nine tenths of them singletons. Sequenced sample: peripheral blood. The receptor set was obtained from a woman in her seventies with COVID-19, enrolled during active disease.

J is TRBJ1-1 and V is TRBV7-9, with a possible D match to TRBD1 (5 bases). Germline lookup yields CDR1 SEHNR and CDR2 FQNEAQ (reference sequence). Between the trimmed V and J ends, which lost 5 bases and 6 bases, there was a span of 10 bases. The CDR3 has 12 residues. Here the CDR3 DNA reads TGTGCCAGCAGCCGGGGCGGGGCTGAAGCTTTCTTT. It translates to CASSRGGAEAFF.

V usage is TRBV7-6 and J usage is TRBJ1-5; D is unclear. Looked up from germline, CDR1 is SGHVS and CDR2 is FNYEAQ. V lost 1 base to trimming and J lost 7 bases, with 14 bases between them. The CDR3 is 15 residues long. The DNA of the CDR3 is TGTGCCAGCAGCTTAGACGAGGGTTTCGGCCAGCCCCAGCATTTT. Protein product: CASSLDEGFGQPQHF.

The DNA of the CDR3 is TGTGCCAGCTCACCTGTGGACAGGCGCTACGAGCAGTACTTC. It is translated as CASSPVDRRYEQYF. This rearrangement joins TRBV18 to TRBJ2-7, with 7 bases lining up with TRBD1. Germline loops: CDR1 KGHSH, CDR2 LQKENI. V trimming: 3 bases; J trimming: 3 bases; junction bases outside the gene matches: 5. This CDR3 region has 14 residues.

This clone was picked up a small number of times. This chain joins TRBV28 and TRBJ2-7; no clear D. The germline V gene has CDR1 MDHEN and CDR2 SYDVKM. The V end lost 5 bases, the J end lost 2 bases, and 4 bases lay between the germline ends. The CDR3 consists of 11 residues. The CDR3 loop reads CASSQAYEQYF. CDR3 bases: TGTGCCAGCAGTCAGGCCTACGAGCAGTACTTC.

The rearrangement links TRBV28 to TRBJ1-5; 7 bases align to TRBD1. Germline CDR1 MDHEN, CDR2 SYDVKM. This CDR3 comprises 16 residues. Trimming at V came to 6 bases and at J to 3 bases, leaving 11 bases not matched to a gene. CDR3 in DNA: TGTGCCAGCAGCCCAATACAGGGGACGATCAATCAGCCCCAGCATTTT. Its translation is CASSPIQGTINQPQHF.

The V and J genes are TRBV29-1 and TRBJ2-7; perhaps TRBD1 as D (5 bases). Germline values: CDR1 SQVTM, CDR2 ANQGSEA. Trimming removed 3 bases at V and 1 base at J, with 7 bases between. This CDR3 comprises 12 residues. The CDR3 sequence: CSVDTGSYEQYF. CDR3 bases: TGCAGCGTTGACACAGGATCCTACGAGCAGTACTTC.

The chain uses TRBV5-6 and TRBJ2-5; 8 bases line up with TRBD1. CDR3 size: 15 residues. Germline CDR1 and CDR2: SGHDT and YYEEEE. V was clipped by 0 bases and J by 2 bases; unmatched bases: 3. Here the CDR3 DNA reads TGTGCCAGCAGCTTGGGACAGGGGTTACAAGAGACCCAGTACTTC. As protein: CASSLGQGLQETQYF.

The chain employs TRBV7-9 and TRBJ1-2, with D possibly matching TRBD1 (6 bases). Germline CDR1 and CDR2: SEHNR and FQNEAQ (reference sequence). V was cut by 3 bases and J by 8 bases, with 22 bases left in between. The CDR3 runs 16 residues. Written as DNA, the CDR3 is TGTGCCAGCAGCTTTGATGGGGGCAGGTCCGCTATGGGCTACACCTTC. Protein product: CASSFDGGRSAMGYTF.

The chain is built from TRBV5-6 and TRBJ1-3; D perhaps matches TRBD1 (5 bases). This CDR3 region has 15 residues. Deletions cut 2 bases from V and 0 bases from J, with 9 bases between. Germline V gives CDR1 SGHDT, CDR2 YYEEEE. The CDR3 DNA reads as TGTGCCAGCAGCTTCGGGGGGGACTCTGGAAACACCATATATTTT. It encodes CASSFGGDSGNTIYF.

The rearrangement joins TRBV13 to TRBJ2-3, with 8 nucleotides matching TRBD2. Per the germline V gene, CDR1 is PRHDT and CDR2 is FYEKMQ (reference sequence). With 7 bases clipped from V and 5 bases from J, the junction kept 11 bases outside the gene matches. This CDR3 comprises 15 residues. CDR3 amino acids: CASKGLAGAIDTQYF. The CDR3, as DNA: TGTGCCAGCAAGGGGCTAGCGGGTGCTATAGATACGCAGTATTTT.

This sequence joins TRBV6-6 and TRBJ2-3, with D tentatively TRBD2 (5 bases). V lost 6 bases, J lost 5 bases, and 9 bases lay in between. Germline CDR1 reads MNHNY; CDR2 reads SVGAGI (reference sequence). This CDR3 is 12 amino acids long. CDR3 nucleotide sequence: TGTGCCAGCAGCAGCGGACTAGATACGCAGTATTTT. It encodes CASSSGLDTQYF.

The chain links TRBV2 to TRBJ2-4; 13 bases match TRBD2. Germline values: CDR1 SNHLY, CDR2 FYNNEI. Trimming took 8 bases from V and 0 from J; bases not matched to a gene: 13. CDR3 length: 19 amino acids. The CDR3 nucleotides read TGTGCCAGCGACACTACCGGGACTAGCGGGGCCATAGCCAAAAACATTCAGTACTTC. It is translated as CASDTTGTSGAIAKNIQYF. Drawing the rest from reference TRBV2 and TRBJ2-4, the complete variable domain is EPEVTQTPSHQVTQMGQEVILRCVPISNHLYFYWYRQILGQKVEFLVSFYNNEISEKSEIFDDQFSVERPDGSNFTLKIRSTKLEDSAMYFCASDTTGTSGAIAKNIQYFGAGTRLSVL.

This sequence joins TRBV4-1 and TRBJ2-4, with D perhaps TRBD2 (6 bases). The ends were cut back, 4 bases at V and 0 bases at J, with 25 bases in the middle. The CDR3 extends over 20 amino acids. Germline V gene lookup returns CDR1 MGHRA and CDR2 YSYEKL. Here the CDR3 DNA reads TGCGCCAGCAGCCTCTTCAACGGGGGTCTCTCCTATATAGCCAAAAACATTCAGTACTTC. Translating it yields CASSLFNGGLSYIAKNIQYF.

The rearrangement uses TRBV10-3 and TRBJ1-1; weak D call: TRBD1 (5 bases). V was cut by 6 bases and J by 5 bases, with 19 bases left in between. The germline V gene has CDR1 ENHRY and CDR2 SYGVKD. This CDR3 is built from 15 residues. CDR3 amino acids: CAIRLGEEFSTEAFF. The CDR3 nucleotides read TGTGCCATCAGACTAGGGGAGGAGTTTAGTACTGAAGCTTTCTTT.

This chain connects TRBV19 to TRBJ2-5; 12 nucleotides line up with TRBD2. After removal of 1 base from V and 1 base from J, the junction contained 4 bases not matched to a gene. The CDR3 is 17 residues long. Germline V lookup: CDR1 LNHDA, CDR2 SQIVND (reference sequence). CDR3 in amino acids: CASSIASGGAGQETQYF. The CDR3 DNA reads as TGTGCCAGTAGTATAGCTAGCGGGGGGGCCGGCCAAGAGACCCAGTACTTC.

The rearrangement joins TRBV19 to TRBJ1-1, with TRBD1 matching 9 bases. From germline, CDR1 is LNHDA and CDR2 SQIVND (reference sequence). There are 13 residues in the CDR3. J lost 4 bases, V lost 10 bases, and 7 bases had no gene match. CDR3 bases: TGTGCCATCCGGACAGGGGCGGGCACTGAAGCTTTCTTT. Translation: CAIRTGAGTEAFF.

J is TRBJ1-2 and V is TRBV7-2; 7 nucleotides line up with TRBD1. V trimming: 4 bases; J trimming: 6 bases; junction bases outside the gene matches: 14. Germline V gene sequence: CDR1 SGHTA, CDR2 FQGNSA. This CDR3 has 16 amino acids. The CDR3 nucleotides are TGTGCCAGCAGCTCGAGGACAGGAAACTTCCTTAATGGCTACACCTTC. Translated: CASSSRTGNFLNGYTF.

J is TRBJ1-1 and V is TRBV9; no firm D call. This CDR3 spans 15 amino acids. V lost 0 bases to trimming and J lost 1 base, with 10 bases between them. Germline V gene lookup returns CDR1 SGDLS and CDR2 YYNGEE. For the CDR3, the DNA is TGTGCCAGCAGCGTAGGAGGACTCCAGAACACTGAAGCTTTCTTT. This encodes CASSVGGLQNTEAFF.